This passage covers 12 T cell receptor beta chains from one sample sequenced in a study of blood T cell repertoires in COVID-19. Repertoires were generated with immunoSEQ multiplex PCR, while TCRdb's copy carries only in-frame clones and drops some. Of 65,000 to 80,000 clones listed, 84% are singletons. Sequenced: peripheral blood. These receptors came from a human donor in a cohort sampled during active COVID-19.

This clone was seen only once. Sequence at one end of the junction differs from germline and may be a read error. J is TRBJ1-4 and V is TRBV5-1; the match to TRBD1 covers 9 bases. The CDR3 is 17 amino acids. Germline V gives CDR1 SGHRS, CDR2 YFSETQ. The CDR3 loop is CASNLGPGQGSNEKLFF. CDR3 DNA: TGCGCCAGCAACTTGGGGCCGGGACAGGGTTCTAATGAAAAACTGTTTTTT.

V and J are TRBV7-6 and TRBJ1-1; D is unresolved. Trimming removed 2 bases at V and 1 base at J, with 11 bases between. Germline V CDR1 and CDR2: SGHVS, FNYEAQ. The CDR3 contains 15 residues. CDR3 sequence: CASSLRGRWNTEAFF. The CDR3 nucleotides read TGTGCCAGCAGCTTAAGAGGGCGGTGGAACACTGAAGCTTTCTTT.

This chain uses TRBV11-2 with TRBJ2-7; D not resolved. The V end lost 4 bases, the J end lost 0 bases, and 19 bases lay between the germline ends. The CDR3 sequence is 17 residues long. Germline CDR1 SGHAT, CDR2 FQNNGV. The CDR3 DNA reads TGTGCCAGCAGCTCAAACCCCCCCGCAGTCATCTCCTACGAGCAGTACTTC. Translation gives CASSSNPPAVISYEQYF.

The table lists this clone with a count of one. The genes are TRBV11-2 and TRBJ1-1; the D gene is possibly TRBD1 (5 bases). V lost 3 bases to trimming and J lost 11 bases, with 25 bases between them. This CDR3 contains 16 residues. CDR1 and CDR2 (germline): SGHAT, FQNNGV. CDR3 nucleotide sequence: TGTGCCAGCAGCTTCCCCCCCGCAGGGCCCAACAGCTTGGCTTTCTTT. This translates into CASSFPPAGPNSLAFF. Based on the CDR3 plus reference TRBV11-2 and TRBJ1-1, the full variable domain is EAGVAQSPRYKIIEKRQSVAFWCNPISGHATLYWYQQILGQGPKLLIQFQNNGVVDDSQLPKDRFSAERLKGVDSTLKIQPAKLEDSAVYLCASSFPPAGPNSLAFFGQGTRLTVV.

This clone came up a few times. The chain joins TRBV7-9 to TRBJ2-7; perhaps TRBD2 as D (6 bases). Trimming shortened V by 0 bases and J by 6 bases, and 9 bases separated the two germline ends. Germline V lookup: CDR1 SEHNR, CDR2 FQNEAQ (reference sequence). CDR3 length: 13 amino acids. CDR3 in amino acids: CASSLAGGVEQYF. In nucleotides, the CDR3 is TGTGCCAGCAGCTTAGCGGGGGGTGTCGAGCAGTACTTC.

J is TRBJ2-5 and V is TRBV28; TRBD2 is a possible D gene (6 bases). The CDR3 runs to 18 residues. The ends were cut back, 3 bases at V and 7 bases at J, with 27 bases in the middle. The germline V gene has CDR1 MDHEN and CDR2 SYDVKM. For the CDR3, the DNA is TGTGCCAGCAGTTTTCTTAGCCCGGGACTCGGAGAAAAGAGGACCCAGTACTTC. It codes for CASSFLSPGLGEKRTQYF.

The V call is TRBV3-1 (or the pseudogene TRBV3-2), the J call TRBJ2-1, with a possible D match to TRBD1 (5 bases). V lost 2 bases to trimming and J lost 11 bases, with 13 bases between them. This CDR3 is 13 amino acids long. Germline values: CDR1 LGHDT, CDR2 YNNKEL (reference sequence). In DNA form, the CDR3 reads TGTGCCAGCAGCCAAACCGCCCAGGGCAAGCAGTTCTTC. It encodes CASSQTAQGKQFF.

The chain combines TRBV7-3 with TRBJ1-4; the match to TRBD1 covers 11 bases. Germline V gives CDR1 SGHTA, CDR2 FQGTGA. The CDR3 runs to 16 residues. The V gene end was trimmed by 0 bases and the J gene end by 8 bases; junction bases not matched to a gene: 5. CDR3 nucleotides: TGTGCCAGCAGCTTAACTAACGGGACAGGGGGAGAAAAACTGTTTTTT. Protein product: CASSLTNGTGGEKLFF. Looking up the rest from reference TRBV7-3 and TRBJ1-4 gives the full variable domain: GAGVSQTPSNKVTEKGKYVELRCDPISGHTALYWYRQSLGQGPEFLIYFQGTGAADDSGLPNDRFFAVRPEGSVSTLKIQRTERGDSAVYLCASSLTNGTGGEKLFFGSGTQLSVL.

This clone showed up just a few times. Written as DNA, the CDR3 is TGTGCCAGCAGCACGAGAGCCGGGGAAGCTTTCTTT. Protein sequence: CASSTRAGEAFF. The chain combines TRBV11-3 with TRBJ1-1; D remains ambiguous. The CDR3 is 12 residues long. The V end was cut by 5 bases, the J end by 8 bases, with 12 bases between. The germline V gene encodes CDR1 SGHNT and CDR2 YENEEA.

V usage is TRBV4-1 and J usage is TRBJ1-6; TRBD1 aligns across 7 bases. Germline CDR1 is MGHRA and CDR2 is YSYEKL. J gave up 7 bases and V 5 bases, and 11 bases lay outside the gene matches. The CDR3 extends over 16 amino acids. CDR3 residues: CASSGTVADPNSPLHF. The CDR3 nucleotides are TGCGCCAGCAGCGGGACAGTGGCAGACCCAAATTCACCCCTCCACTTT.

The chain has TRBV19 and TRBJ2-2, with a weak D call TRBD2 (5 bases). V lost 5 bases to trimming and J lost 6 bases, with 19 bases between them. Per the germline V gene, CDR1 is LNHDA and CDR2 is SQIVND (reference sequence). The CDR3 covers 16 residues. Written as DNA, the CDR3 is TGTGCCAGTAGTCCGTCGGGGAGAGGGTTCCCCGGGGAGCTGTTTTTT. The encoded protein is CASSPSGRGFPGELFF.

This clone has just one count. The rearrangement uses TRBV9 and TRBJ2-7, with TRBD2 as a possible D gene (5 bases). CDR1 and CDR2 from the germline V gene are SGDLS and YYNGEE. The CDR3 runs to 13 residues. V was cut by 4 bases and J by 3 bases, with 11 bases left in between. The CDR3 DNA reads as TGTGCCAGCAGCCCAGCACTAGTCTACGAGCAGTACTTC. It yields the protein CASSPALVYEQYF.